A selection of T cell receptor beta chains follows, all from one sample in a study of cytomegalovirus exposure and HLA in healthy donors. Generated by immunoSEQ multiplex PCR, the TCRdb table keeps only in-frame clones and is missing some. The table lists about 110,000 clones, 81% of them singletons. Sequences were obtained from PBMCs. The origin of the receptors is a man younger than 45 in good health and CMV-seronegative. Each CDR3 is given with its conserved first and last residue. Fields, in order: D gene, J gene, V gene, clone size, CDR3 DNA, CDR3 protein. A D gene is named only where the DNA matches it firmly. Only some rows state a clone size, as once, few, many or a class for expanded clones.

TRBD1 TRBJ2-7 TRBV4-1 - TGCGCCAGCAGCCAAACCCACCCCCCGGGACAGCTCTCCTACGAGCAGTACTTC CASSQTHPPGQLSYEQYF
TRBD1 TRBJ2-2 TRBV6-1 once TGTGCCAGCGGGACAGGAGAGGGACCCGGGGAGCTGTTTTTT CASGTGEGPGELFF
TRBD1 TRBJ1-4 TRBV5-1 - TGCGCCAGCAGCCCGGGACAGGGGGGGGAAAAACTGTTTTTT CASSPGQGGEKLFF
TRBD1 TRBJ2-2 TRBV19 - TGTGCCAGTAGAACAGGGGTTAACACCGGGGAGCTGTTTTTT CASRTGVNTGELFF
TRBD1 TRBJ2-7 TRBV7-2 - TGTGCCAGCAGCCCCTGGGGCAGTCGGGGACAGACCTACGAGCAGTACTTC CASSPWGSRGQTYEQYF
- TRBJ1-2 TRBV5-4 - TGTGCCAGCAGCGAAGGAGGGGCGCGAGGCTACACCTTC CASSEGGARGYTF
- TRBJ1-4 TRBV6-5 - TGTGCCAGCAGTTACGACCGCGGGAGAGAAAAACTGTTTTTT CASSYDRGREKLFF
- TRBJ2-3 TRBV13 - TGTGCCAGCAAAGCGGCCACAGGGGATACGCAGTATTTT CASKAATGDTQYF
TRBD1 TRBJ2-7 TRBV5-1 - TGCGCCAGCAGCTTGGGCCGGGACAGCTTTCACTACGAGCAGTACTTC CASSLGRDSFHYEQYF
- TRBJ2-1 TRBV2 - TGTGCCAGCAGTACTACGGAAACTGGCTACAATGAGCAGTTCTTC CASSTTETGYNEQFF
TRBD2 TRBJ2-1 TRBV11-1 - TGTGTCAGCAGCTTAGTGGGACTAGCCAATGAGCAGTTCTTC CVSSLVGLANEQFF
TRBD1 TRBJ1-2 TRBV6-5 - TGTGCCAGCAGCCACAGGGGAGGCTATGGCTACACCTTC CASSHRGGYGYTF
- TRBJ2-7 TRBV5-4 - TGTGCCAGCAGCTTGGGGGGCACAACCTACGAGCAGTACTTC CASSLGGTTYEQYF
- TRBJ2-7 TRBV6-5 - TGTGCCAGCAAGGTATCGGGGAGCTACGAGCAGTACTTC CASKVSGSYEQYF
TRBD1 TRBJ1-6 TRBV18 - TGTGCCAGCTCACCAACCCTCGGACAGGGGAATTCACCCCTCCACTTT CASSPTLGQGNSPLHF
- TRBJ2-1 TRBV6-5 - TGTGCCAGCAGTTCCGTGAGCTCCTACAATGAGCAGTTCTTC CASSSVSSYNEQFF
TRBD1 TRBJ2-7 TRBV5-1 once TGCGCCAGCAGTGGGCAGGGGGTACACGAGCAGTACTTC CASSGQGVHEQYF